This TCR beta chain was captured by sequencing in a study of T-cell memory formation after mild COVID-19 (dated by TCRdb to about 2021). Broadly, across the study: TCR sequence clusters from the two donors were largely donor specific. The cohort was made up of two young adult volunteers, one female and one male, who were previously healthy. In two donors, T-cell clones that expanded and contracted after mild COVID-19 were followed by sequencing TCRalpha and TCRbeta repertoires longitudinally.

This clonotype came up a few times. Its antigen target is currently unknown. Base-call qualities are not available, and no considerably larger clone is one nucleotide away. According to the germline V gene (reference sequence), CDR1 reads DFQATT and CDR2 reads SNEGSKA. V loses 3 bases of germline sequence and J loses 5 bases, and the interval between the two ends is 20 bases. The CDR3 numbers 15 residues from cysteine through phenylalanine. Only the CDR3 part of the read is kept: 45 bases, read in frame from the first base. Study-level results and caveats: From day 15 to 85, contracting clones showed balanced CD4/CD8 phenotypes, whereas a second wave of clones that expanded from day 15 to 37 leaned towards CD4+. Contracting CD4+ clones appeared mostly in the CM and EM memory subsets, whereas CD8+ clones were enriched in EMRA. The study covered only a couple of mild cases, and larger cohorts including severe cases with pre-infection samples were considered necessary. SARS-CoV-2 specificity was not confirmed for the second-wave clones peaking on day 37. Some responding clones were found in pre-infection memory, which suggests that pre-existing cross-reactive memory T cells took part in the SARS-CoV-2 response.

Reads for this sample came from an Illumina NovaSeq 6000. cDNA libraries for TCRalpha and TCRbeta were prepared by 5'RACE using constant-segment primers, with sample barcodes and unique molecular identifiers added. Trizol reagent was used to extract RNA from every sample. Amplification of the libraries took two PCR steps, and the second step added a second sample barcode plus Illumina TruSeq adapters. The libraries were sequenced on an Illumina NovaSeq using 2 x 150 bp paired-end reads. The original pipeline was this. Reads were demultiplexed and collapsed into UMI-guided consensus sequences with migec v1.2.7. With mixcr v2.1.11, UMI consensuses were aligned to TRA and TRB V and J templates and assembled into clonotypes. Expanded or contracted clonotypes were those called significant by both edgeR and NoisET, with noise models trained on biological replicates. For edgeR calls, a false discovery rate-adjusted p below 0.01 and a log2 fold-change threshold of 1 were applied. As an exploratory analysis of dynamics, max-normalized trajectories of the 1000 most abundant clonotypes were examined with PCA combined with hierarchical clustering. Each responding clone was given a CD4 or CD8 phenotype based on the CD4+ and CD8+ repertoires, which had been sequenced separately. The public reads were run again by TCRdb, first through fastp at Q25 and then through MiXCR, and only productive beta chains were kept. One record per CDR3 amino acid sequence lists the most common genes and DNA. The V and J calls were not made by the authors but by TCRdb's processing. Across this sample there are approximately 440,000 distinct CDR3 sequences, with around 19% seen only once. Roughly 8.4% of the sample belongs to the ten largest clones.

Ficoll-Paque density gradient centrifugation was used to isolate PBMCs. The sequence came from an adult woman who had mild COVID-19 (a few samples of this study predate the infection). The sample titles of this study are shuffled in the database, so cell type and time point are left out; the donor was told from shared clones. The chain couples TRBV20-1 to TRBJ2-7; the D gene is not confidently resolved. The sequencing input was PBMCs or a T cell subset sorted from them (not recorded which). CDR3 loop: CSARFTRPLPHEQYF. The nucleotide sequence reads as follows: TGCAGTGCTAGGTTTACGAGGCCGCTCCCTCACGAGCAGTACTTC.